Shown below are 2 T cell receptor beta chains from a single sample sequenced in a study of beta chain features in type 1 diabetes. Study-level results: When Type 1 diabetes patients were examined, their TCRB CDR3s proved moderately but significantly shorter in all four CD4+ subsets.

Investigators reverse transcribed all isolated RNA, so they sequenced expressed TCRB transcripts. The data were produced by immunoSEQ multiplex PCR, yet TCRdb's version contains in-frame clones alone and is incomplete. Of about 660,000 clones in the sample, 11% to 15% are singletons; the top ten hold 0.035% to 0.045%. These receptors are not linked to any known antigen. The sequencing sample was made of naive CD4+ T cells from blood. The receptor set was obtained from a man in his late teens or twenties with type 1 diabetes.

The CDR3 loop is CSVDLHPGTGAYEQYF. CDR3 nucleotides: TGCAGCGTTGACCTTCACCCGGGCACAGGAGCCTACGAGCAGTACTTC. This chain uses TRBV29-1 with TRBJ2-7, with D perhaps matching TRBD1 (5 bases). V was shortened by 3 bases and J by 2 bases, with 20 bases between the two germline ends. The CDR3 totals 16 residues. Germline V lookup: CDR1 SQVTM, CDR2 ANQGSEA.

This sequence joins TRBV6-6 and TRBJ1-2, with D possibly matching TRBD1 (6 bases). The V gene's germline CDR1 is MNHNY and CDR2 SVGAGI (reference sequence). V gave up 7 bases and J gave up 2 bases, with 20 bases separating them. CDR3 length equals 16 residues. CDR3 residues: CASKEAPTGHNYGYTF. The CDR3 nucleotides read TGTGCCAGCAAAGAGGCCCCGACAGGACACAACTATGGCTACACCTTC.